The 25 T cell receptor beta chains below come from one sample, sequenced in a study of beta chain features in type 1 diabetes. The sequenced template was cDNA made from the entire isolated RNA. Repertoires were generated with immunoSEQ multiplex PCR, while TCRdb's copy carries only in-frame clones and drops some. The sample lists hundreds of thousands of clones, roughly two thirds seen once, with around 0.05% in the top ten. The sample taken for sequencing was naive CD4+ T cells from blood. The receptors here all came from a man aged 25 to 40 in good health.

This clone was counted a few times. V and J are TRBV29-1 and TRBJ2-7; D possibly corresponds to TRBD1 (6 bases). This CDR3 is built from 14 residues. Germline V gene sequence: CDR1 SQVTM, CDR2 ANQGSEA. V was trimmed by 7 bases and J by 2 bases, leaving 18 bases between them. This chain's CDR3 is CSARPGHTTYEQYF. The DNA of the CDR3 is TGCAGCGCAAGACCGGGACACACTACCTACGAGCAGTACTTC.

The V call is TRBV18, the J call TRBJ1-1; no reliable D call. Germline V gene lookup returns CDR1 KGHSH and CDR2 LQKENI. The CDR3 is 15 amino acids. Trimming pared 3 bases from V and 2 bases from J, leaving 13 bases between. The CDR3 sequence is CASSPDYRSNTEAFF. Here the CDR3 DNA reads TGTGCCAGCTCACCGGATTACCGCAGCAACACTGAAGCTTTCTTT.

Comments on this clone: In the same sample, other DNA sequences code for this CDR3. The chain combines TRBV29-1 with TRBJ1-2; a weak D match, TRBD1 (6 bases). Germline values: CDR1 SQVTM, CDR2 ANQGSEA. The CDR3 sequence is 12 residues long. The V and J ends lost 6 bases and 0 bases respectively, with 8 bases between them. The CDR3 DNA reads TGCAGCGTGGGGGGCGCTAACTATGGCTACACCTTC. This encodes CSVGGANYGYTF.

This clone was found a few times. This chain connects TRBV29-1 to TRBJ2-1; D is tentatively TRBD1 or TRBD2 (5 bases each). V was trimmed by 7 bases and J by 12 bases, leaving 28 bases between them. The CDR3 consists of 15 residues. The germline CDR1 and CDR2 sequences are SQVTM and ANQGSEA. CDR3 protein: CSGDLAFSGSEWQFF. CDR3 in DNA: TGCAGCGGGGACCTAGCTTTCTCGGGGAGTGAATGGCAGTTCTTC.

In regard to this clone: The same CDR3 can be traced to other DNA sequences in this sample. The chain employs TRBV30 and TRBJ2-7, with D unclear. The germline V and J ends were trimmed by 0 bases and 1 base, with 4 bases remaining between them. Per germline, CDR1 GTSNPN and CDR2 SVGIG (reference sequence). This CDR3 is built from 12 residues. The CDR3 reads CAWSVGSYEQYF. The CDR3 bases are TGTGCCTGGAGTGTTGGGTCCTACGAGCAGTACTTC. The full variable domain, with the rest looked up from reference TRBV30 and TRBJ2-7, is SQTIHQWPATLVQPVGSPLSLECTVEGTSNPNLYWYRQAAGRGLQLLFYSVGIGQISSEVPQNLSASRPQDRQFILSSKKLLLSDSGFYLCAWSVGSYEQYFGPGTRLTVT.

The rearrangement uses TRBV7-9 and TRBJ1-4, with 7 nucleotides matching TRBD1. Losses at the gene ends were 1 base for V and 0 bases for J; bases not matched to a gene: 5. Germline V gene data show CDR1 as SEHNR and CDR2 as FQNEAQ (reference sequence). This CDR3 region has 17 residues. The CDR3 nucleotides are TGTGCCAGCAGCTTAGGGGGGACAGACGCAACTAATGAAAAACTGTTTTTT. Translating gives CASSLGGTDATNEKLFF.

The J gene is TRBJ1-2, the V gene TRBV7-9; no clear D. The CDR3 has 12 residues. Germline assignment: CDR1 SEHNR and CDR2 FQNEAQ (reference sequence). Between the trimmed V and J ends, which lost 5 bases and 7 bases, there was a span of 11 bases. CDR3 sequence: CASSTDLGGYTF. The CDR3 coding sequence is TGTGCCAGCAGCACGGACCTAGGTGGCTACACCTTC. The full variable domain, its missing parts supplied by reference TRBV7-9 and TRBJ1-2, is DTGVSQNPRHKITKRGQNVTFRCDPISEHNRLYWYRQTLGQGPEFLTYFQNEAQLEKSRLLSDRFSAERPKGSFSTLEIQRTEQGDSAMYLCASSTDLGGYTFGSGTRLTVV.

V is TRBV30 and J is TRBJ2-3; TRBD2 matches 10 bases. This CDR3 contains 20 residues. CDR1 GTSNPN and CDR2 SVGIG come from the germline V gene (reference sequence). V shed 4 bases and J 0 bases; nucleotides not matched to a gene: 19. The CDR3 region has the DNA TGTGCCTGGACCGACCCTATGAGACTAGCGGGTGCTCCTAGCACAGATACGCAGTATTTT. This codes for CAWTDPMRLAGAPSTDTQYF. Filled out from reference TRBV30 and TRBJ2-3, the complete variable domain reads SQTIHQWPATLVQPVGSPLSLECTVEGTSNPNLYWYRQAAGRGLQLLFYSVGIGQISSEVPQNLSASRPQDRQFILSSKKLLLSDSGFYLCAWTDPMRLAGAPSTDTQYFGPGTRLTVL.

The chain combines TRBV25-1 with TRBJ2-3; no reliable D call. V lost 6 bases to trimming and J lost 0 bases, with 7 bases between them. Germline V gene lookup returns CDR1 MGHDK and CDR2 SYGVNS. CDR3 length equals 13 residues. The CDR3 spells CASRVVSTDTQYF. CDR3 sequence (DNA): TGTGCCAGCAGAGTGGTAAGCACAGATACGCAGTATTTT.

In its sample, this clone was seen a few times. V gene TRBV11-2 combines with J gene TRBJ2-5; no reliable D call. The CDR3 consists of 13 residues. V was shortened by 10 bases and J by 5 bases, with 17 bases between the two germline ends. The germline V gene encodes CDR1 SGHAT and CDR2 FQNNGV. The CDR3 protein is CATSRGTGETQYF. The CDR3 DNA reads TGTGCCACCTCCAGAGGCACTGGGGAGACCCAGTACTTC.

The chain uses TRBV25-1 and TRBJ2-5; TRBD2 aligns across 7 bases. The CDR3 has 14 amino acids. CDR1 MGHDK and CDR2 SYGVNS come from the germline V gene. V was clipped by 2 bases and J by 4 bases; unmatched bases: 4. The CDR3 reads CASSEMGGPETQYF. The CDR3 nucleotides read TGTGCCAGCAGTGAAATGGGAGGGCCAGAGACCCAGTACTTC.

V and J are TRBV30 and TRBJ1-1; tentatively, D is TRBD1 (6 bases). Per the germline V gene, CDR1 is GTSNPN and CDR2 is SVGIG (reference sequence). CDR3 length: 11 residues. V was shortened by 4 bases and J by 6 bases, with 9 bases between the two germline ends. This CDR3 reads CAWTQGSEAFF. DNA for the CDR3: TGTGCCTGGACCCAGGGGTCTGAAGCTTTCTTT.

As concerns this clone: Other nucleotide sequences in the sample specify the same CDR3. The chain carries TRBV30 and TRBJ2-3; D gene uncertain. Germline V gene lookup returns CDR1 GTSNPN and CDR2 SVGIG (reference sequence). This CDR3 region has 12 residues. Trimming shortened V by 0 bases and J by 5 bases, and 6 bases separated the two germline ends. CDR3 bases: TGTGCCTGGAGTGTACTGGGAGATACGCAGTATTTT. This encodes CAWSVLGDTQYF.

J is TRBJ2-5 and V is TRBV6-1, with 12 bases that match TRBD1. The CDR3 has 15 amino acids. Germline trimming cut 6 bases from V and 7 bases from J; bases unmatched to any gene: 9. The V gene's germline CDR1 is MNHNS and CDR2 SASEGT. The CDR3 here is CASSLGQGASGTQYF. In nucleotides, the CDR3 is TGTGCCAGCAGCCTGGGACAGGGGGCGTCCGGGACCCAGTACTTC.

The chain carries TRBV30 and TRBJ1-1; D ambiguous. CDR1 is GTSNPN, CDR2 SVGIG, per germline (reference sequence). This CDR3 has 14 residues. V was cut by 4 bases and J by 4 bases, with 16 bases left in between. CDR3: CAWNEREWSTEAFF. CDR3 sequence (DNA): TGTGCCTGGAACGAGAGAGAGTGGAGCACTGAAGCTTTCTTT.

Here the CDR3 DNA reads TGCGCCAGCAGTCAATCGGGTCAGCCCCAGCATTTT. It encodes CASSQSGQPQHF. This chain joins TRBV23-1 and TRBJ1-5; D is uncertain. TRBV23-1 is an ORF, and what it does is uncertain. The CDR3 runs to 12 residues. With 0 bases removed from V and 6 bases from J, the gap between germline ends came to 3 bases.

The chain uses TRBV7-8 and TRBJ2-7, with 7 bases identical to TRBD2. V shed 5 bases, J shed 0 bases, and the junction held 7 bases outside the gene matches. The CDR3 spans 15 residues. Germline V gene lookup returns CDR1 SGHVS and CDR2 FQNEAQ. CDR3 nucleotide sequence: TGTGCCAGCAGCCCGCGGGAGAGTATCTCCTACGAGCAGTACTTC. Translation: CASSPRESISYEQYF.

The chain couples TRBV30 to TRBJ1-5; perhaps TRBD1 as D (5 bases). The CDR3 loop spans 13 amino acids. The germline V and J ends were trimmed by 0 bases and 4 bases, with 7 bases remaining between them. CDR1 is GTSNPN and CDR2 is SVGIG in the germline V gene (reference sequence). Here the CDR3 DNA reads TGTGCCTGGAGTGTACAGGAGAATCAGCCCCAGCATTTT. Its protein is CAWSVQENQPQHF.

The rearrangement uses TRBV30 and TRBJ2-1; D is perhaps TRBD1 (6 bases). CDR1 is GTSNPN, CDR2 SVGIG, per germline (reference sequence). The V end was cut by 0 bases, the J end by 2 bases, with 11 bases between. The length of the CDR3 is 15 residues. Here the CDR3 reads CAWSVGAGAYNEQFF. In DNA form, the CDR3 reads TGTGCCTGGAGTGTAGGTGCAGGGGCCTACAATGAGCAGTTCTTC.

The chain joins TRBV20-1 to TRBJ1-2; no definite D call. Between the trimmed V and J ends, which lost 3 bases and 7 bases, there was a span of 9 bases. Germline lookup yields CDR1 DFQATT and CDR2 SNEGSKA (reference sequence). There are 11 residues in the CDR3. CDR3 region: CSASKGSGYTF. The DNA of the CDR3 is TGCAGTGCTAGTAAGGGCTCTGGCTACACCTTC.

The rearrangement links TRBV19 to TRBJ1-2; D uncertain. CDR1 is LNHDA and CDR2 is SQIVND in the germline V gene (reference sequence). Trimming cost V 6 bases and J 4 bases, with 15 bases left between them. The CDR3 is made up of 14 amino acids. The CDR3 region is CASSRGRSGYGYTF. CDR3 coding DNA: TGTGCCAGTAGCCGAGGGCGATCCGGCTATGGCTACACCTTC. The full variable domain, its missing parts supplied by reference TRBV19 and TRBJ1-2, is DGGITQSPKYLFRKEGQNVTLSCEQNLNHDAMYWYRQDPGQGLRLIYYSQIVNDFQKGDIAEGYSVSREKKESFPLTVTSAQKNPTAFYLCASSRGRSGYGYTFGSGTRLTVV.

The chain uses TRBV4-3 and TRBJ2-5; TRBD2 is a possible D gene (5 bases). V was trimmed by 3 bases and J by 5 bases, leaving 16 bases between them. CDR1 is LGHNA, CDR2 YSLEER, per germline. This CDR3 is 15 amino acids long. The CDR3 DNA reads as TGCGCCAGCAGCCAGGGAACTAGATCTGGGGAGACCCAGTACTTC. Protein product: CASSQGTRSGETQYF.

The chain couples TRBV4-3 to TRBJ2-1; 10 bases are shared with TRBD2. The germline V gene encodes CDR1 LGHNA and CDR2 YSLEER. J was trimmed by 8 bases and V by 8 bases; bases with no gene match: 18. This CDR3 comprises 17 residues. The CDR3 spells CASGLRAGGPSVHEQFF. The CDR3 DNA reads as TGCGCCAGCGGGCTACGAGCGGGAGGGCCCTCCGTTCATGAGCAGTTCTTC.

The chain joins TRBV5-1 to TRBJ2-3; TRBD2 aligns across 9 bases. J was trimmed by 1 base and V by 0 bases; bases with no gene match: 3. Looked up from germline, CDR1 is SGHRS and CDR2 is YFSETQ. CDR3 length equals 16 residues. This chain's CDR3 is CASSLDLAGGTDTQYF. As DNA, the CDR3 is TGCGCCAGCAGCTTGGATTTAGCGGGGGGCACAGATACGCAGTATTTT.

J is TRBJ2-7 and V is TRBV7-9, with 8 bases identical to TRBD1. The trim removed 5 bases at V and 6 bases at J, leaving 12 bases unmatched. Germline assignment: CDR1 SEHNR and CDR2 FQNEAQ (reference sequence). The CDR3 consists of 15 residues. The CDR3 here is CASSALRDRFSEQYF. CDR3 bases: TGTGCCAGCAGCGCTCTCCGGGACAGGTTTTCCGAGCAGTACTTC.